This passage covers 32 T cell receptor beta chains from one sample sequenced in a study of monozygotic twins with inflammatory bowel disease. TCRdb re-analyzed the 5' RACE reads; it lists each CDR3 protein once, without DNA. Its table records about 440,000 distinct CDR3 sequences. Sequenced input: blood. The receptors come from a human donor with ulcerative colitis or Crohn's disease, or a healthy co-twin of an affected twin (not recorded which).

The CDR3 is CSATLAGGPVDTQYF. V and J are TRBV20-1 and TRBJ2-3; TCRdb outputs TRBD2, but without DNA this stays unchecked. Germline CDR1 is DFQATT and CDR2 is SNEGSKA (reference sequence). This CDR3 has 15 amino acids.

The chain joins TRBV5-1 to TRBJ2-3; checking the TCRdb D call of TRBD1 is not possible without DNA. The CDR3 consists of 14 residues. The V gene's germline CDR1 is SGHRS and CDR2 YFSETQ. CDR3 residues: CASSVSPRGETQYF.

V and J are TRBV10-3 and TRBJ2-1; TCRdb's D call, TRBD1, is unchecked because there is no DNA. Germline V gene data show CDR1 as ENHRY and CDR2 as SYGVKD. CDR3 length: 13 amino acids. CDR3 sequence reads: CAISYPGVSEQFF.

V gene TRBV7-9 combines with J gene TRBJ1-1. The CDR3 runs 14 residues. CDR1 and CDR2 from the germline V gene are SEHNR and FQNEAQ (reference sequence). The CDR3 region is CASSFLIENTEAFF.

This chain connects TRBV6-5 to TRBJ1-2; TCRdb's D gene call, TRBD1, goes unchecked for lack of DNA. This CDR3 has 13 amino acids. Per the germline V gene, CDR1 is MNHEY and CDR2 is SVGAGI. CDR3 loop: CASMDRGILGYTF.

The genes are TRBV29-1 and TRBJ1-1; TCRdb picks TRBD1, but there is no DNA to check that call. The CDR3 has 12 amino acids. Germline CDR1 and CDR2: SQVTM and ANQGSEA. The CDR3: CSTSGQGNEAFF.

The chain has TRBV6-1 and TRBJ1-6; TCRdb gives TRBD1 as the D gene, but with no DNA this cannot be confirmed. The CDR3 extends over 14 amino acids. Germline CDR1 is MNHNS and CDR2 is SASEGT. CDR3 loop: CASSEGHGNSPLHF.

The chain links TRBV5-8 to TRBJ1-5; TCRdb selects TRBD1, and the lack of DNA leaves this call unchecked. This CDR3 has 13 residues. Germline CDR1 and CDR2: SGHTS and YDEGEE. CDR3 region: CASSLWGDQPQHF.

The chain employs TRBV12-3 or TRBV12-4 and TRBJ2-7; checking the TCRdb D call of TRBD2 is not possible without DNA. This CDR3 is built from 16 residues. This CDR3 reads CASTQTPIAGDYEQYF.

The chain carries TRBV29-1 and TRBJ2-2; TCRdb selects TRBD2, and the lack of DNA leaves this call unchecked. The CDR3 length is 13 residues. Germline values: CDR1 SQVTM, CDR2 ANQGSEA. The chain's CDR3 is CSGTSGTTGELFF.

CDR3 in amino acids: CASSPRVRLGSGNTIYF. This rearrangement joins TRBV6-1 to TRBJ1-3; the D call of TRBD1 rests on TCRdb alone, since no DNA is present to check it. Germline V gene lookup returns CDR1 MNHNS and CDR2 SASEGT. The CDR3 is made up of 17 amino acids.

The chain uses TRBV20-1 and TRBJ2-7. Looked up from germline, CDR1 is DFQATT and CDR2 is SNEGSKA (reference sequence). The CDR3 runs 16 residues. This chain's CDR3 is CSARDDPSRGSYEQYF.

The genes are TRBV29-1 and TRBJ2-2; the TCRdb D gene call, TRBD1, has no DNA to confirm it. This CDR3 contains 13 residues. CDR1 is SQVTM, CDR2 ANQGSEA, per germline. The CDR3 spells CSLRDRYTGELFF.

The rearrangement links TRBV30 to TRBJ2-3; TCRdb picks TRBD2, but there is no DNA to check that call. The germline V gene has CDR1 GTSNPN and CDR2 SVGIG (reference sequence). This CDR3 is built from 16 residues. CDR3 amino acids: CAWSVGLAGTTDTQYF.

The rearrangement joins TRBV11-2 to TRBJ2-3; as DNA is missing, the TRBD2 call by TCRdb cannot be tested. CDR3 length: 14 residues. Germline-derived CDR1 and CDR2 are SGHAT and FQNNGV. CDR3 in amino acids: CASGLLAGSDTQYF.

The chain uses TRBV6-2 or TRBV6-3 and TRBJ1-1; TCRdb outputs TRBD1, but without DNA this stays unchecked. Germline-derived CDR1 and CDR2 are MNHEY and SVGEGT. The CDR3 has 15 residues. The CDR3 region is CATFSGLGRNTEAFF.

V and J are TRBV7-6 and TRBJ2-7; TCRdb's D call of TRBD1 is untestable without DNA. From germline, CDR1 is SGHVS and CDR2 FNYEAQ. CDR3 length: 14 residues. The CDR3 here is CASSLAQGLGEQYF.

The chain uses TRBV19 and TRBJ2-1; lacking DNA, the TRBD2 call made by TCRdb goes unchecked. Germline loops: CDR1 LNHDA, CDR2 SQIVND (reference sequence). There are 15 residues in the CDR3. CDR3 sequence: CASSETSGRPSEQFF. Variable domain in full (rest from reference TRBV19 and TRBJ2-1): DGGITQSPKYLFRKEGQNVTLSCEQNLNHDAMYWYRQDPGQGLRLIYYSQIVNDFQKGDIAEGYSVSREKKESFPLTVTSAQKNPTAFYLCASSETSGRPSEQFFGPGTRLTVL.

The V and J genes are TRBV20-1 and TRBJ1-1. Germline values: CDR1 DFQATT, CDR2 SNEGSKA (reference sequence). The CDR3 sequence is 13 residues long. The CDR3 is CRGTEGFNTEAFF.

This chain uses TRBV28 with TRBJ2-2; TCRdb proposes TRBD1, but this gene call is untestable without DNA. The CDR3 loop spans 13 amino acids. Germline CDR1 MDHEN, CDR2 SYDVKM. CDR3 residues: CASRDRATGELFF.

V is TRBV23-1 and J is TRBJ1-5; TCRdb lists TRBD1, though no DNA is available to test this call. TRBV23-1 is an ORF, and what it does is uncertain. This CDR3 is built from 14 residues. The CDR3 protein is CASSQRTGAQPQHF.

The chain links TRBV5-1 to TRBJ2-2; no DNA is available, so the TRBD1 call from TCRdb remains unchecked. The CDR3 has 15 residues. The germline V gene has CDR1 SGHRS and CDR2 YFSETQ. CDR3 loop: CASSIQQGGTGELFF.

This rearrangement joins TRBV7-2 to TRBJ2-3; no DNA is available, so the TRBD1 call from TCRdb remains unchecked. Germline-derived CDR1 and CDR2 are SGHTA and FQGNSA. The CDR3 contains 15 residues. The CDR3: CASSLEAGDTDTQYF.

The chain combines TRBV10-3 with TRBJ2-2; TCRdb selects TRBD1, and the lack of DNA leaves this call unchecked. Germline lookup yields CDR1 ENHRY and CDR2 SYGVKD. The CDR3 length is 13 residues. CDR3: CAISETGTGELFF.

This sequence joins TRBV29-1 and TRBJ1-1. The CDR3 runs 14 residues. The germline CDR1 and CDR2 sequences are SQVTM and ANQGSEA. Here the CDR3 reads CSFIRTTVNTEAFF.

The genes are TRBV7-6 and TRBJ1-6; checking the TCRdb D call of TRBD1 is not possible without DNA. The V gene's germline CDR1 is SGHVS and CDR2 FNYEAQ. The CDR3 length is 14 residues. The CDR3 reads CASSFSAGDSPLHF.

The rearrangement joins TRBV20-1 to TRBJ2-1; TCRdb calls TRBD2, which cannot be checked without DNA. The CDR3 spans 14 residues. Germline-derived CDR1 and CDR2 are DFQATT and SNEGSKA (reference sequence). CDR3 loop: CSVLGRGSYNEQFF.

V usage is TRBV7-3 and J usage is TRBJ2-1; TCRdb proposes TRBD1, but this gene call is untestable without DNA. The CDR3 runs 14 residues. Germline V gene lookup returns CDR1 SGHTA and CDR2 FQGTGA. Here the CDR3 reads CASRAQGANNEQFF.

The CDR3 spells CASRAAHLGTGELFF. J is TRBJ2-2 and V is TRBV6-1; as DNA is missing, the TRBD1 call by TCRdb cannot be tested. Per the germline V gene, CDR1 is MNHNS and CDR2 is SASEGT. The CDR3 runs 15 residues.

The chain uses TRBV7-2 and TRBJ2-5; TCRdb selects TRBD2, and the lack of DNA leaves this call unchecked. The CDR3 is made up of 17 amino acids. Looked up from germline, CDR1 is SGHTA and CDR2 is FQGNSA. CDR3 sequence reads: CASSLGPSGLGEETQYF.

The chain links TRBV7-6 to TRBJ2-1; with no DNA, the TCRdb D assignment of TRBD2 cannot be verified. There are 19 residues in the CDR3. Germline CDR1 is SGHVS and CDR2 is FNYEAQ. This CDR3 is CASSHRPRGSSPNHNEQFF.

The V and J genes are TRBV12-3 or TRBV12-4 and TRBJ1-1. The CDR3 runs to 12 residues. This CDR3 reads CASTTINGKAFF.